Reported below is one TCR beta chain. Sequence at one end of the junction differs from germline and may be a read error. This sample is part of a study of CD8+CD57+ T cells in acquired aplastic anemia. About the study: Across the sorted CD4+ and CD8+ cells, DNA amounts averaged 3.2 ug. Healthy-donor CD4+ cells averaged approximately 11 million reads.

Genomic DNA was employed as the template in profiling TCR beta VDJ and CDR3. TCRdb recomputed calls from the reads with MiXCR, one row per CDR3 protein. The table lists about 160,000 distinct CDR3 sequences, roughly 40% of them singletons. CDR1 and CDR2 from the germline V gene are LNHDA and SQIVND (reference sequence). The length of the CDR3 is 13 residues. The chain has TRBV19 and TRBJ1-3; D remains unclear. The specimen sequenced was sorted CD4+, CD8+, or CD8+CD57+ T cells (not recorded which) from PBMCs. The TCR comes from a human donor in good health. This CDR3 reads CASSYGSGNTIYF. The CDR3 coding sequence is TGTGCCAGTAGTTATGGGTCTGGTAACACCATATATTTT.